This passage covers 17 T cell receptor beta chains from one sample sequenced in a study of blood T cells in healthy people across ages. A J-beta primer mix and a sample-barcoded 5' primer were used in a second PCR of about 7 to 12 cycles. TCRdb re-called the 5' RACE reads through MiXCR, storing one row per CDR3 protein. The data contain 600,000 to 800,000 distinct CDR3 sequences, 20% to 25% of them seen just once; the ten biggest clones take up roughly 3.9%. The sequenced material came from blood. Every receptor here comes from a man aged 70-80 years in good health.

This clonotype was seen only a few times. This chain uses TRBV6-2 or TRBV6-3 with TRBJ2-7; D is possibly TRBD1 or TRBD2 (5 bases each). Trimming left V 6 bases short and J 0 bases short, with 18 bases between. CDR1 is MNHEY, CDR2 SVGEGT, per germline. CDR3 length: 16 residues. The CDR3 coding sequence is TGTGCCAGCAGCCTTGCGCCGGGACGAATCTCCTACGAGCAGTACTTC. This translates into CASSLAPGRISYEQYF.

The genes are TRBV4-3 and TRBJ1-4; TRBD1 agrees at 7 bases. The germline CDR1 and CDR2 sequences are LGHNA and YSLEER. J was trimmed by 0 bases and V by 1 base; bases with no gene match: 5. This CDR3 region has 17 residues. CDR3 residues: CASSQGDSDATNEKLFF. The CDR3 DNA is TGCGCCAGCAGCCAAGGGGACAGCGATGCAACTAATGAAAAACTGTTTTTT.

This clonotype was recorded a few times. This chain links TRBV29-1 with TRBJ2-2, with unresolved D. The CDR3 totals 11 residues. Germline V lookup: CDR1 SQVTM, CDR2 ANQGSEA. CDR3 nucleotides: TGCTTAGCAGTGAACACCGGGGAGCTGTTTTTT. Residues: CLAVNTGELFF.

The chain combines TRBV19 with TRBJ2-5; perhaps TRBD1 as D (5 bases). The tail of the sequence fits TRBJ2-1 better, so the J call may be wrong. The CDR3 consists of 13 residues. Germline V CDR1 and CDR2: LNHDA, SQIVND (reference sequence). The CDR3 is CASSIGQPAEQFF. CDR3 DNA: TGTGCCAGTAGTATAGGACAGCCTGCCGAGCAGTTCTTC.

The chain employs TRBV28 and TRBJ2-5; perhaps TRBD1 as D (7 bases). The end of the DNA aligns better with TRBJ2-7, so the J call may be wrong. Germline loops: CDR1 MDHEN, CDR2 SYDVKM. The CDR3 has 13 residues. DNA for the CDR3: TGTGCCAGCATACCAGGGGGGTACTACGAGCAGTACTTC. Encoded protein: CASIPGGYYEQYF.

This rearrangement joins TRBV12-3 or TRBV12-4 to TRBJ2-3; D is undetermined. The CDR3 runs to 15 residues. Trimming shortened V by 2 bases and J by 1 base, and 10 bases separated the two germline ends. DNA of the CDR3: TGTGCCAGCAGTTTACAGGTCCTCGGCACAGATACGCAGTATTTT. Translating it yields CASSLQVLGTDTQYF.

This clonotype was seen only a few times. This chain uses TRBV7-8 with TRBJ2-5, with 12 bases identical to TRBD2. The end of the DNA is better explained by TRBJ2-1, so the J call may be wrong. CDR1 is SGHVS and CDR2 is FQNEAQ in the germline V gene. The CDR3 loop spans 16 amino acids. The CDR3 DNA sequence: TGTGCCAGCACCTGGACTAGCGGGACAAGGGATAATGAGCAGTTCTTC. Protein: CASTWTSGTRDNEQFF.

This clonotype has a handful of counts. The chain joins TRBV2 to TRBJ1-6; the match to TRBD1 covers 8 bases. V was pared by 4 bases and J by 9 bases, with 5 bases of the junction left unmatched. Germline V gene lookup returns CDR1 SNHLY and CDR2 FYNNEI. CDR3 length: 14 amino acids. The CDR3 DNA reads as TGTGCCAGCAGTGGGGGCAGGGGGCTTTCACCCCTCCACTTT. This translates into CASSGGRGLSPLHF.

This chain links TRBV28 with TRBJ2-5, with a tentative D call TRBD2 (5 bases). The V end lost 1 base, the J end lost 5 bases, and 11 bases lay between the germline ends. This CDR3 is 14 amino acids long. Per germline, CDR1 MDHEN and CDR2 SYDVKM. In DNA, the CDR3 is TGTGCCAGCAGTTTATTCGGGGTCCTGGAGACCCAGTACTTC. Its translation is CASSLFGVLETQYF.

This clonotype was seen a few times. The chain has TRBV19 and TRBJ2-5; either TRBD1 or TRBD2 may supply D (5 bases each). TRBJ2-1 explains the end of the DNA better; the J call may be wrong. The CDR3 totals 14 residues. From germline, CDR1 is LNHDA and CDR2 SQIVND (reference sequence). CDR3 amino acids: CASSSRDPWGEQFF. The CDR3 DNA reads as TGTGCCAGTAGTTCCCGGGACCCTTGGGGTGAGCAGTTCTTC.

This clonotype was detected once. The V and J genes are TRBV5-1 and TRBJ2-5; 10 bases are shared with TRBD2. The J call may be faulty, since TRBJ2-7 better matches the DNA end. The CDR3 runs 14 residues. Germline V lookup: CDR1 SGHRS, CDR2 YFSETQ. CDR3: CASGPSGSVYEQYF. CDR3 in DNA: TGCGCCAGCGGCCCTAGCGGGAGTGTATACGAGCAGTACTTC.

This chain connects TRBV27 to TRBJ1-1; TRBD1 matches at 7 bases. CDR1 and CDR2 from the germline V gene are MNHEY and SMNVEV (reference sequence). The CDR3 sequence is 15 residues long. Trimming took 1 base from V and 9 from J; bases not matched to a gene: 11. The CDR3 region is CASSLLFDREPKAFF. CDR3 in DNA: TGTGCCAGCAGTTTATTGTTTGACAGGGAGCCCAAAGCTTTCTTT.

This clonotype appeared a few times. CDR3 DNA: TGCAGTGCTAGCGATAACGTGCGGCCGGACCAGTACTTC. Translation gives CSASDNVRPDQYF. The chain links TRBV20-1 to TRBJ2-4, with D unresolved. CDR1 is DFQATT and CDR2 is SNEGSKA in the germline V gene (reference sequence). Trimming removed 3 bases from V and 13 bases from J, with 19 bases in between. The CDR3 extends over 13 amino acids.

This clonotype was seen a few times. This CDR3 reads CASRGTFFNYGYTF. As DNA, the CDR3 is TGTGCCAGCCGAGGCACATTTTTTAACTATGGCTACACCTTC. This chain links TRBV6-5 with TRBJ1-2; D remains ambiguous. This CDR3 comprises 14 residues. CDR1 and CDR2 from the germline V gene are MNHEY and SVGAGI. Trimming pared 8 bases from V and 1 base from J, leaving 14 bases between.

V is TRBV7-9 and J is TRBJ2-5; 10 bases agree with TRBD1. The V and J ends lost 5 bases and 0 bases, in that order; junction bases with no gene match: 6. This CDR3 has 16 amino acids. The germline gives CDR1 SEHNR, CDR2 FQNEAQ (reference sequence). CDR3 sequence (DNA): TGTGCCAGCAGCCCGCGGACAGGGGGAAACCAAGAGACCCAGTACTTC. This translates into CASSPRTGGNQETQYF.

This clonotype was observed a few times. This sequence joins TRBV20-1 and TRBJ2-5; D uncertain. Trimming took off 0 bases at V and 9 bases at J, with 14 bases between the two ends. Looked up from germline, CDR1 is DFQATT and CDR2 is SNEGSKA (reference sequence). The CDR3 spans 13 residues. CDR3 sequence reads: CSARDNTEWAQYF. CDR3 DNA sequence: TGCAGTGCTAGAGATAATACCGAATGGGCCCAGTACTTC.

The rearrangement links TRBV6-2 or TRBV6-3 to TRBJ2-7; D may be TRBD2 (5 bases). V lost 6 bases and J lost 3, with 9 bases in between. The CDR3 has 12 amino acids. Germline CDR1 MNHEY, CDR2 SVGEGT. The CDR3: CASRDGNYEQYF. CDR3 nucleotides: TGTGCCAGCAGAGACGGGAACTACGAGCAGTACTTC.